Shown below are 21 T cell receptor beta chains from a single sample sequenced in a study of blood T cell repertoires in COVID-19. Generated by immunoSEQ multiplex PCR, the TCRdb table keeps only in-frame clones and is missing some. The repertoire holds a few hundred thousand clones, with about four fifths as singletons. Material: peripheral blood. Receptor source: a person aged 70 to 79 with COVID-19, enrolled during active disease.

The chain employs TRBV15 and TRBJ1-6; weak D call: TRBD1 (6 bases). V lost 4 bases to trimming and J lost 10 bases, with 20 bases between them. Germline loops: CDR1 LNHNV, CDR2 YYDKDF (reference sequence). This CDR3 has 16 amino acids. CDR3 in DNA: TGTGCCACCAGCAAAGGACCGGGACAATGGTACTCACCCCTCCACTTT. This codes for CATSKGPGQWYSPLHF.

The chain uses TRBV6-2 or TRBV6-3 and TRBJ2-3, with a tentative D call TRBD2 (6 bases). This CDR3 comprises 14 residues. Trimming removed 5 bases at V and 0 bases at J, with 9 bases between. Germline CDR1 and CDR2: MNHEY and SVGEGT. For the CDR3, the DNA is TGTGCCAGCAGTGACGGGACTAGCACAGATACGCAGTATTTT. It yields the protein CASSDGTSTDTQYF.

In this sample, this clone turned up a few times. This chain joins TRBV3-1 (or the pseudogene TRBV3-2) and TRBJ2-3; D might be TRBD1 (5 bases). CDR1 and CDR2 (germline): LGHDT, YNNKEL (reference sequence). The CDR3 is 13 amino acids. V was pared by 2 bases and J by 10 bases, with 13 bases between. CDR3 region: CASSQNRQGAQYF. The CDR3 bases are TGTGCCAGCAGCCAAAACCGGCAGGGTGCGCAGTATTTT.

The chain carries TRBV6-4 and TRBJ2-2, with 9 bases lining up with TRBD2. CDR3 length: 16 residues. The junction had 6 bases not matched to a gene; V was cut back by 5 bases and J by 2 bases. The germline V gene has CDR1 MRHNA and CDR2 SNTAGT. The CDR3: CASSPLAGFNTGELFF. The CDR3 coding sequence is TGTGCCAGCAGTCCACTAGCGGGCTTCAACACCGGGGAGCTGTTTTTT.

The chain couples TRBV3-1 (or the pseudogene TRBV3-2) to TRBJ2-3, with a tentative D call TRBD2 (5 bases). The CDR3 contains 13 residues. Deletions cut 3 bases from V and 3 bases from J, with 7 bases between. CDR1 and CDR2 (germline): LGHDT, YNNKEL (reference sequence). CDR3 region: CASSQRATDTQYF. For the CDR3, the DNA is TGTGCCAGCAGCCAGAGGGCTACAGATACGCAGTATTTT.

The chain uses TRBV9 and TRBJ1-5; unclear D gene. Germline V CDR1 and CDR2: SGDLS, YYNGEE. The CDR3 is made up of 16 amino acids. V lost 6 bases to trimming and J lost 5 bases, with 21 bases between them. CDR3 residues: CASKPPAGGVDQPQHF. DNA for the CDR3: TGTGCCAGCAAGCCCCCGGCAGGCGGGGTAGATCAGCCCCAGCATTTT. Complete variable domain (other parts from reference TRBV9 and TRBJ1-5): DSGVTQTPKHLITATGQRVTLRCSPRSGDLSVYWYQQSLDQGLQFLIQYYNGEERAKGNILERFSAQQFPDLHSELNLSSLELGDSALYFCASKPPAGGVDQPQHFGDGTRLSIL.

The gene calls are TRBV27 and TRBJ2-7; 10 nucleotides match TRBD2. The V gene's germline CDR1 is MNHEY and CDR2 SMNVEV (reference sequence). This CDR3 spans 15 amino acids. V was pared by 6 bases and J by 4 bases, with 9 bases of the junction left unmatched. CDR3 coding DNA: TGTGCCAGCAGGGAGAGCGGGAGGGCCGGGTACGAGCAGTACTTC. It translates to CASRESGRAGYEQYF.

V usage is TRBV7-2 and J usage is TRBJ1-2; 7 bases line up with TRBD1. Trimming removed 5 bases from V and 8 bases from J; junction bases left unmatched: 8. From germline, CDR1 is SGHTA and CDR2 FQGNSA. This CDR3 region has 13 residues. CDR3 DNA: TGTGCCAGCAGCGAACTCCCGACAGGGGGCTACACCTTC. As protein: CASSELPTGGYTF.

CDR3 residues: CASNSRYEQYF. The DNA of the CDR3 is TGTGCCAGCAATAGCCGCTACGAGCAGTACTTC. The rearrangement links TRBV6-5 to TRBJ2-7; D not certain. This CDR3 has 11 residues. Germline CDR1 is MNHEY and CDR2 is SVGAGI. Trimming left V 7 bases short and J 3 bases short, with 7 bases between.

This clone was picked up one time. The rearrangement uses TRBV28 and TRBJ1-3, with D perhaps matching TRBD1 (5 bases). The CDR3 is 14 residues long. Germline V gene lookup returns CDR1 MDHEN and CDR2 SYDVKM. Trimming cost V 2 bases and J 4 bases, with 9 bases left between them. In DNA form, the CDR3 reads TGTGCCAGCAGTTTACGGGGGATAGGAAACACCATATATTTT. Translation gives CASSLRGIGNTIYF. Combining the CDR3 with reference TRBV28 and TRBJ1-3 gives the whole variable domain DVKVTQSSRYLVKRTGEKVFLECVQDMDHENMFWYRQDPGLGLRLIYFSYDVKMKEKGDIPEGYSVSREKKERFSLILESASTNQTSMYLCASSLRGIGNTIYFGEGSWLTVV.

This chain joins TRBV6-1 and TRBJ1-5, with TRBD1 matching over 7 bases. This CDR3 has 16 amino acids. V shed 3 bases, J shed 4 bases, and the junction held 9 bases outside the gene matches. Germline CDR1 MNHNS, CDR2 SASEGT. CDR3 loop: CASSDVFTGVNQPQHF. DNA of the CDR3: TGTGCCAGCAGTGACGTTTTTACAGGGGTAAATCAGCCCCAGCATTTT.

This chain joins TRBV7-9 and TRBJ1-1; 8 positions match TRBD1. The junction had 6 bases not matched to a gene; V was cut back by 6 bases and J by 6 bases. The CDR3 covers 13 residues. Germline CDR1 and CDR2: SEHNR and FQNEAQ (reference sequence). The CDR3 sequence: CASSQGALAEAFF. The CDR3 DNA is TGTGCCAGCAGTCAGGGGGCTTTGGCTGAAGCTTTCTTT.

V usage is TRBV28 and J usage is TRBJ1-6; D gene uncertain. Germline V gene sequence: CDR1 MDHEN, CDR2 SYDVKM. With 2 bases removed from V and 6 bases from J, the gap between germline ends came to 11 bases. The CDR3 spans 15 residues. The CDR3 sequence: CASSLDGNTNSPLHF. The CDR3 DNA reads TGTGCCAGCAGTTTAGATGGCAACACTAATTCACCCCTCCACTTT. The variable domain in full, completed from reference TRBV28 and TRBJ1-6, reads DVKVTQSSRYLVKRTGEKVFLECVQDMDHENMFWYRQDPGLGLRLIYFSYDVKMKEKGDIPEGYSVSREKKERFSLILESASTNQTSMYLCASSLDGNTNSPLHFGNGTRLTVT.

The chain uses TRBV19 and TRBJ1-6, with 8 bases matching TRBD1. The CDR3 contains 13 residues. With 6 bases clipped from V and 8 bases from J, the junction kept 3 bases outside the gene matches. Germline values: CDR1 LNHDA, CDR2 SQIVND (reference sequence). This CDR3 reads CASRGRGHSPLHF. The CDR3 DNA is TGTGCCAGTAGGGGCAGGGGGCATTCACCCCTCCACTTT.

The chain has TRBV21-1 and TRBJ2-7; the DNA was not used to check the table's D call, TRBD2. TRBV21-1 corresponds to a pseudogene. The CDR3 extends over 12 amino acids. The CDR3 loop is CASSTPQGDGYF. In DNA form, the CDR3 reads TGTGCCAGCAGCACCCCTCAAGGAGATGGGTACTTC.

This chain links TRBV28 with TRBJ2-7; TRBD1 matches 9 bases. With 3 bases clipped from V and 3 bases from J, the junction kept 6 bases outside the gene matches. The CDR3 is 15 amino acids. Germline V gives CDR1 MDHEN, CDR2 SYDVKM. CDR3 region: CASSLPGQGRYEQYF. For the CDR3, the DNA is TGTGCCAGCAGTTTGCCGGGACAGGGTCGCTACGAGCAGTACTTC.

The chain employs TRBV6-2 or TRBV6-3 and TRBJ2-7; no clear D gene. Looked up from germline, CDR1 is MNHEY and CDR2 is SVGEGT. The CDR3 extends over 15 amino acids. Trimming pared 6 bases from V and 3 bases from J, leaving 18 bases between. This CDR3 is CASSPGTLTIYEQYF. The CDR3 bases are TGTGCCAGCAGCCCCGGTACCCTTACCATCTACGAGCAGTACTTC.

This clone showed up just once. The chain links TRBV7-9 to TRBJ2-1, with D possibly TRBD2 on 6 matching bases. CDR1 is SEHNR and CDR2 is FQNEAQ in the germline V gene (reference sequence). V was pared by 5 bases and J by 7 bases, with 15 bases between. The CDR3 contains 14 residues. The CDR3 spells CASSPIREINEQFF. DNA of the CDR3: TGTGCCAGCAGCCCCATCCGGGAGATTAATGAGCAGTTCTTC.

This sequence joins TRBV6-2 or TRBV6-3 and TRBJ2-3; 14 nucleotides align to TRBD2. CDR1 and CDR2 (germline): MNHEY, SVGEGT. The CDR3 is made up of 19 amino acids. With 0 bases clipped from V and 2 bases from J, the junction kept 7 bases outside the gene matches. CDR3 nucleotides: TGTGCCAGCAGTTACTCCCCGGGACTAGCGGGAGTTAACACAGATACGCAGTATTTT. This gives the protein CASSYSPGLAGVNTDTQYF.

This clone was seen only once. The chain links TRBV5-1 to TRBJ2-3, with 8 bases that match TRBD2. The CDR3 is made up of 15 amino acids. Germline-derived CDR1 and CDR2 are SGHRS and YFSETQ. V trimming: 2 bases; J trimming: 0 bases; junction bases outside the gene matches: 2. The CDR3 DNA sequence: TGCGCCAGCAGCTTACGGGGGGGAAGCACAGATACGCAGTATTTT. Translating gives CASSLRGGSTDTQYF.

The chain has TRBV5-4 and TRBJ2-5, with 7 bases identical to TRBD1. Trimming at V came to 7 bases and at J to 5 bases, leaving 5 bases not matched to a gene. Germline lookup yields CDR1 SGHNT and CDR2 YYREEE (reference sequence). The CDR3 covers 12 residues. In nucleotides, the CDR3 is TGTGCCAGCGGGTCAGGGGGTGAGACCCAGTACTTC. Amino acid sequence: CASGSGGETQYF.